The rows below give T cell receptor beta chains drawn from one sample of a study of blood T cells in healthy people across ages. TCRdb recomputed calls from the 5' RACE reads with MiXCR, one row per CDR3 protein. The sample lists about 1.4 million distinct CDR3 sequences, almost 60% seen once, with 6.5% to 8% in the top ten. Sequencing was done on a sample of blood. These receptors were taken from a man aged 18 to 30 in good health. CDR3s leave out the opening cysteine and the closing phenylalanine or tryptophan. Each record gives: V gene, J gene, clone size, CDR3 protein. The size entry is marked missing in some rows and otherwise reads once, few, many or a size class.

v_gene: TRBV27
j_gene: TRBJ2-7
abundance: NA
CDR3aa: ASSLEAGSSPYEQY

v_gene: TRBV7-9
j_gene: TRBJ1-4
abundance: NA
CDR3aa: ASSLSEIEKLF

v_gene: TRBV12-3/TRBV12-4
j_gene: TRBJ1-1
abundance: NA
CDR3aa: ASSSRQNTEAF

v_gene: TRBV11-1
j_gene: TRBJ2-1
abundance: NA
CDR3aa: ASSGRTRVLAVNEQF

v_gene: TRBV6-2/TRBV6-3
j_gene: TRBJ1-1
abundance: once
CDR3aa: ASRGAGVTTEAF

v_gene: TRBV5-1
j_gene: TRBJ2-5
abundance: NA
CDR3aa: ASSLQQTETQY

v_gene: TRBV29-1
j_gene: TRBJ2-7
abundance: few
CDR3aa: SVLRTGGQFYEQY

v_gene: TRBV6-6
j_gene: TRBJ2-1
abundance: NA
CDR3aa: ASSYSASGGIDEQF

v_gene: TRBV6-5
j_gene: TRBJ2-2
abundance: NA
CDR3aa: ASSYSHGNTGELF

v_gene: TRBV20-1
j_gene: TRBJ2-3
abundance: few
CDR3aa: RPLDSGGGKNTQY

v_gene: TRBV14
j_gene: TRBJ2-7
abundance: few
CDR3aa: ASSQDLYSPYEQY

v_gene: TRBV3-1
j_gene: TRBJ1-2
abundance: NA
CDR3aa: ASGRGQLNYGYT

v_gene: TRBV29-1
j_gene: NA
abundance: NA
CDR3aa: SVERQGWASEQY

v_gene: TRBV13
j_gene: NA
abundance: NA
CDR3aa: ASSLTRDSYEQY

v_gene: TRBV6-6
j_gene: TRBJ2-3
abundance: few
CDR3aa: ASAGTGGTDTQY

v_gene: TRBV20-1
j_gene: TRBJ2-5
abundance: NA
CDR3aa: SARGDYLQETQY

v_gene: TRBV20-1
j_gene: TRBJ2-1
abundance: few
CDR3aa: SAYGGWNYNEQF

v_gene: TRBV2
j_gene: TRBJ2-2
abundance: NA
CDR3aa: ASSPGQGDYGGELF

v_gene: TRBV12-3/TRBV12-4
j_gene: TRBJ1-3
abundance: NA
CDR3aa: ASSSYGSSGNTIY

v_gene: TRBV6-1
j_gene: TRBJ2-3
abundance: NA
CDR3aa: ATTRAGATQY

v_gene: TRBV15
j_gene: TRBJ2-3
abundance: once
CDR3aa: ATSSPSKGTQY

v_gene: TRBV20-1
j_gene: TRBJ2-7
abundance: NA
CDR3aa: SARAGRHLSYEQY

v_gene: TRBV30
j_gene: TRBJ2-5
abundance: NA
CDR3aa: AWLKEGALAQY

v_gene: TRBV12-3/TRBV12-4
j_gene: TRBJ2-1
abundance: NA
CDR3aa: ASTAIRGCEQF

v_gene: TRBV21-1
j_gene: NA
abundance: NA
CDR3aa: ASSIRTEQY

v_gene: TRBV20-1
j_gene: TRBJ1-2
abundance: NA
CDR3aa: SATPDSSNYGYT

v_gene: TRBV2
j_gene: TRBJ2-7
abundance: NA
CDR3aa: ARGGKGLAYEQY

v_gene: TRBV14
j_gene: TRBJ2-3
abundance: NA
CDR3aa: ASSPLNSPDTQY

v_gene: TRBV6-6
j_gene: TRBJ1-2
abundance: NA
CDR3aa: ASSGTGHLRSYGYT

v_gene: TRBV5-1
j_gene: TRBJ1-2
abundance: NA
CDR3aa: ASSFWGAGGGYT

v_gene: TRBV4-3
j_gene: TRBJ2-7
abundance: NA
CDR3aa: ASSPRGRGNYEQY

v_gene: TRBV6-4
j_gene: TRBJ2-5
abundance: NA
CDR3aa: ASSDQGAPMDEQY

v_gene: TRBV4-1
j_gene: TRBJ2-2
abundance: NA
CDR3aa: ASRLTGITGELF

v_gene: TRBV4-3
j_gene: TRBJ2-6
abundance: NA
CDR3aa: ASSQEVVGANVLT

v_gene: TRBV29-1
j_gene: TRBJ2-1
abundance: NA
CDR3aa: SVDAGNGGLYYNEQF

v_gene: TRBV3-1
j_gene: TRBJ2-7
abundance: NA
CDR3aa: ASSQDDRAAQQY

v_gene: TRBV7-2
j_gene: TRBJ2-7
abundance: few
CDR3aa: ASSPQGPLPTY

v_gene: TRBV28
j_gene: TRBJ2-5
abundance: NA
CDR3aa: ASSLTGLAGSQETQY

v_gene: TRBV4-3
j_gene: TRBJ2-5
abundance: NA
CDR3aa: ASSQSGTGEVQY

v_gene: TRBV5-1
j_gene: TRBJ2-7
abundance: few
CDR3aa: ASTPTPDYEQY

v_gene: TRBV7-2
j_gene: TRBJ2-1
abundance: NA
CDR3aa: ASSLRENSIQGRIYNEQF

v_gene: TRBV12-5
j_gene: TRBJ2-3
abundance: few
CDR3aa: ASGSGLEAVADTQY

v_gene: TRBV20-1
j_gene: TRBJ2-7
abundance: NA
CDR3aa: SASGAYEQY

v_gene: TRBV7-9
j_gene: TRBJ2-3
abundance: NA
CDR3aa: ASSGFGEGDTQY

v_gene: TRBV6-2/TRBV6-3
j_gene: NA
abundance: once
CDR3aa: ASTLGRVKTQY

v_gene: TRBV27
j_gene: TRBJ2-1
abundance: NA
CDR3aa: ASSSTDEQF

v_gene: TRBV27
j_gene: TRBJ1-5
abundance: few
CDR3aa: ASRTTGRNQPQH

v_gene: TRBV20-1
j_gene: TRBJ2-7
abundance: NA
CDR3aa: SARDGGEGVYEQY

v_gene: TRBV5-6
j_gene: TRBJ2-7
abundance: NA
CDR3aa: ASAPGTFSSEQY

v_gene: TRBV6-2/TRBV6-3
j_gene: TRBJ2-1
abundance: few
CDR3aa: ASGTGYNEQF

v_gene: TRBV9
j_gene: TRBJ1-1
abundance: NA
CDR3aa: ARPPPAKGTEAF

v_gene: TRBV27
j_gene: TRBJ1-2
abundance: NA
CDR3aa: ASRAQGAIGYT

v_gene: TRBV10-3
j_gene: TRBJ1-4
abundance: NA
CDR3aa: AISGDRTPSGLF

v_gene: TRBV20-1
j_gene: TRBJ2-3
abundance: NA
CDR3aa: SADSVIRTDTQY

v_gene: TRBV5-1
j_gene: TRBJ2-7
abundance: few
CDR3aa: ASSSDRSLQY